The 27 T cell receptor beta chains in this list originate from one sample, sequenced in a study of T cell responses to AZD1222 COVID-19 vaccine. Sequencing used immunoSEQ multiplex PCR; TCRdb keeps in-frame clones, though not all of them. There are tens of thousands of clones in the sample; nearly 90% occur only once, and 2.8% lies in the top ten. The input for sequencing was peripheral blood, taken on day 0 of MenACWY control vaccination. The source of these receptors is an adult in good health.

The chain combines TRBV15 with TRBJ2-7; D gene ambiguous. The CDR3 consists of 13 residues. Per the germline V gene, CDR1 is LNHNV and CDR2 is YYDKDF (reference sequence). The V end lost 4 bases, the J end lost 2 bases, and 9 bases lay between the germline ends. CDR3 DNA sequence: TGTGCCACCAGCATTGGTGGGACCTACGAGCAGTACTTC. Translating gives CATSIGGTYEQYF.

In nucleotides, the CDR3 is TGCACCAGCAGCCAAGTGCCCCAATGGGCAGGGGGATGCACTGAAGCTTTCTTT. Its protein is CTSSQVPQWAGGCTEAFF. V and J are TRBV1 and TRBJ1-1; the table's D gene call, TRBD1, was not cross checked with the DNA. TRBV1 is a documented pseudogene. The CDR3 extends over 18 amino acids.

V and J are TRBV27 and TRBJ2-1; 8 bases align to TRBD2. V dropped 5 bases and J dropped 10; count of bases not matched to a gene: 13. CDR3 length: 15 amino acids. Germline V gene data show CDR1 as MNHEY and CDR2 as SMNVEV (reference sequence). For the CDR3, the DNA is TGTGCCAGCAGTCCCAGGACTAGCATGGCAGGGGAGCAGTTCTTC. Amino acid sequence: CASSPRTSMAGEQFF.

This clone came up once. V gene TRBV3-1 (or the pseudogene TRBV3-2) combines with J gene TRBJ1-6; no firm D call. V lost 1 base and J 0 bases, leaving 10 bases between the germline ends. The germline V gene has CDR1 LGHDT and CDR2 YNNKEL (reference sequence). This CDR3 has 17 amino acids. CDR3 amino acids: CASSQGYTSSYNSPLHF. For the CDR3, the DNA is TGTGCCAGCAGCCAAGGTTACACGAGCTCCTATAATTCACCCCTCCACTTT.

The chain joins TRBV5-6 to TRBJ2-3; unclear D gene. Trimming shortened V by 3 bases and J by 5 bases, and 4 bases separated the two germline ends. The length of the CDR3 is 11 residues. Germline assignment: CDR1 SGHDT and CDR2 YYEEEE. The chain's CDR3 is CASSWEDTQYF. CDR3 bases: TGTGCCAGCAGCTGGGAAGATACGCAGTATTTT.

This chain connects TRBV6-5 to TRBJ1-5, with D unclear. The CDR3 has 13 amino acids. Germline V lookup: CDR1 MNHEY, CDR2 SVGAGI. V was trimmed by 4 bases and J by 5 bases, leaving 9 bases between them. The CDR3 sequence is CASSSRGYQPQHF. The CDR3 nucleotides read TGTGCCAGCAGTTCGCGGGGATATCAGCCCCAGCATTTT.

The chain recombines TRBV5-5 with TRBJ1-2; TRBD1 is a possible D gene (5 bases). Germline assignment: CDR1 SGHKS and CDR2 YYEKEE (reference sequence). V was clipped by 1 base and J by 8 bases, with 12 bases between them. CDR3 length equals 13 residues. The CDR3 nucleotides are TGTGCCAGCAGCTTGTACGGGGCTCGCGGCTACACCTTC. Protein sequence: CASSLYGARGYTF.

The chain uses TRBV7-9 and TRBJ1-5; D might be TRBD1 (6 bases). The CDR3 has 17 amino acids. The V and J ends lost 2 bases and 3 bases respectively, with 17 bases between them. Germline assignment: CDR1 SEHNR and CDR2 FQNEAQ (reference sequence). The CDR3 loop is CASSLSGTSGPNQPQHF. CDR3 DNA sequence: TGTGCCAGCAGCTTAAGTGGGACAAGTGGCCCCAATCAGCCCCAGCATTTT.

This clone showed up just once. The CDR3 coding sequence is TGTGCCAGCAGTGCGCCAGGGGAGGGCTCACCCCTCCACTTT. Translating gives CASSAPGEGSPLHF. V usage is TRBV25-1 and J usage is TRBJ1-6, with D possibly being TRBD1 (6 bases). The CDR3 covers 14 residues. Germline V gene lookup returns CDR1 MGHDK and CDR2 SYGVNS. The V and J ends lost 4 bases and 10 bases respectively, with 14 bases between them.

A few counts support this clone. The rearrangement links TRBV5-1 to TRBJ2-7; unclear D gene. Germline values: CDR1 SGHRS, CDR2 YFSETQ. This CDR3 spans 14 amino acids. Trimming pared 0 bases from V and 2 bases from J, leaving 9 bases between. CDR3 in DNA: TGCGCCAGCAGCTTGGAACGGGCTCCCTACGAGCAGTACTTC. Its protein product is CASSLERAPYEQYF.

The V call is TRBV1, the J call TRBJ1-5. TRBV1 is a listed pseudogene. There are 17 residues in the CDR3. CDR3 nucleotide sequence: TGCACCAGCAGCCAAGGACGGGGAAGATATAGCAATCAGCCCCAGCATTTT. Its protein is CTSSQGRGRYSNQPQHF.

V usage is TRBV3-1 (or the pseudogene TRBV3-2) and J usage is TRBJ1-3; a possible D gene is TRBD1 (6 bases). The V end lost 7 bases, the J end lost 7 bases, and 14 bases lay between the germline ends. The CDR3 runs 13 residues. Looked up from germline, CDR1 is LGHDT and CDR2 is YNNKEL (reference sequence). CDR3: CASTLAGANTIYF. DNA for the CDR3: TGTGCCAGCACCCTGGCAGGGGCGAACACCATATATTTT.

This clone was counted only a few times. The chain recombines TRBV7-6 with TRBJ1-3; unclear D gene. The germline V gene has CDR1 SGHVS and CDR2 FNYEAQ. V shed 0 bases and J shed 0 bases, with 9 bases lying between them. The length of the CDR3 is 16 residues. This chain's CDR3 is CASSLAKVISGNTIYF. In nucleotides, the CDR3 is TGTGCCAGCAGCTTAGCAAAGGTCATCTCTGGAAACACCATATATTTT.

The rearrangement uses TRBV4-1 and TRBJ1-1, with 7 bases lining up with TRBD1. CDR1 MGHRA and CDR2 YSYEKL come from the germline V gene. The CDR3 loop spans 15 amino acids. V dropped 5 bases and J dropped 3; count of bases not matched to a gene: 9. CDR3 nucleotides: TGCGCCAGCAGCTTCCACAGGGGAGAAGACACTGAAGCTTTCTTT. It specifies CASSFHRGEDTEAFF.

The chain has TRBV4-2 and TRBJ1-2; D unresolved. This CDR3 is 13 amino acids long. V dropped 4 bases and J dropped 2 bases, with 8 bases sitting between them. CDR1 LGHNA and CDR2 YNFKEQ come from the germline V gene. The CDR3 DNA is TGTGCCAGCAGCCGCGCTCCGAACTATGGCTACACCTTC. Protein: CASSRAPNYGYTF.

The chain couples TRBV29-1 to TRBJ2-5; possibly TRBD1 for D (8 bases). This CDR3 has 15 residues. Germline values: CDR1 SQVTM, CDR2 ANQGSEA. V was cut by 5 bases and J by 2 bases, with 18 bases left in between. CDR3: CSVTGGGGWQETQYF. Written as DNA, the CDR3 is TGCAGCGTTACAGGGGGGGGTGGCTGGCAAGAGACCCAGTACTTC.

The chain couples TRBV5-1 to TRBJ1-3, with D possibly matching TRBD1 (5 bases). This CDR3 region has 20 residues. CDR1 is SGHRS, CDR2 YFSETQ, per germline. V lost 1 base and J lost 0, with 23 bases in between. This CDR3 reads CASSLRGPEGPWSSGNTIYF. The CDR3 coding sequence is TGCGCCAGCAGCTTGAGGGGACCTGAAGGCCCCTGGAGCTCTGGAAACACCATATATTTT.

The gene calls are TRBV6-5 and TRBJ2-7, with TRBD1 matching over 9 bases. Trimming took 6 bases from V and 7 from J; bases not matched to a gene: 7. Germline V gives CDR1 MNHEY, CDR2 SVGAGI. The CDR3 extends over 13 amino acids. The CDR3 region is CASSLQGAREQYF. The CDR3 DNA is TGTGCCAGCAGCTTACAGGGGGCGAGAGAGCAGTACTTC.

This clone was picked up one time. The J gene is TRBJ2-2, the V gene TRBV2, with D unresolved. The germline CDR1 and CDR2 sequences are SNHLY and FYNNEI. Trimming took 8 bases from V and 6 from J, leaving 4 bases between them. The CDR3 is made up of 10 amino acids. The DNA of the CDR3 is TGTGCCAGCGGCTCCGGGGAGCTGTTTTTT. Protein: CASGSGELFF.

The V gene is TRBV4-3, the J gene TRBJ1-2, with TRBD1 matching over 12 bases. This CDR3 is 14 amino acids long. The junction had 4 bases not matched to a gene; V was cut back by 6 bases and J by 5 bases. CDR1 LGHNA and CDR2 YSLEER come from the germline V gene. The CDR3 nucleotides read TGCGCCAGCAGAGGGACAGGGGGCGCATATGGCTACACCTTC. Amino acid sequence: CASRGTGGAYGYTF.

The chain recombines TRBV7-9 with TRBJ2-7; D is ambiguous. The germline gives CDR1 SEHNR, CDR2 FQNEAQ (reference sequence). Trimming removed 2 bases at V and 1 base at J, with 12 bases between. The CDR3 consists of 15 residues. The DNA for the CDR3 is TGTGCCAGCAGCTTAAACCCTAGGGTTTCCTACGAGCAGTACTTC. Protein sequence: CASSLNPRVSYEQYF.

The chain couples TRBV19 to TRBJ2-1, with D possibly matching TRBD2 (6 bases). CDR1 is LNHDA, CDR2 SQIVND, per germline (reference sequence). V was trimmed by 10 bases and J by 7 bases, leaving 23 bases between them. This CDR3 is 15 amino acids long. CDR3 coding DNA: TGTGCCACCACTTACGGGCTTAGCGGAAGGAATGAGCAGTTCTTC. Amino acids: CATTYGLSGRNEQFF.

The CDR3 nucleotides are TGCAGTGCTAGTAATGAGGGATCTGGAAACACCATATATTTT. Protein sequence: CSASNEGSGNTIYF. The chain carries TRBV20-1 and TRBJ1-3, with D hard to call. Germline V gene lookup returns CDR1 DFQATT and CDR2 SNEGSKA (reference sequence). Trimming stripped 3 bases from V and 1 base from J, with 10 bases between. The CDR3 consists of 14 residues.

The V and J genes are TRBV6-4 and TRBJ1-4; tentative D call: TRBD1 (6 bases). V lost 8 bases to trimming and J lost 4 bases, with 14 bases between them. Per the germline V gene, CDR1 is MRHNA and CDR2 is SNTAGT. The CDR3 extends over 14 amino acids. As DNA, the CDR3 is TGTGCCAGCGGAAGGACAGACCGTAATGAAAAACTGTTTTTT. Translated: CASGRTDRNEKLFF.

The chain has TRBV11-2 and TRBJ2-3; D perhaps matches TRBD2 (6 bases). V lost 0 bases, J lost 2 bases, and 15 bases lay in between. The CDR3 loop spans 17 amino acids. CDR1 SGHAT and CDR2 FQNNGV come from the germline V gene. The CDR3 loop reads CASSLEARRAPTDTQYF. The CDR3 nucleotides read TGTGCCAGCAGCTTAGAGGCGCGGAGGGCCCCCACAGATACGCAGTATTTT.

The J gene is TRBJ1-4, the V gene TRBV7-2, with D perhaps TRBD1 (5 bases). CDR3 length: 15 amino acids. In germline, CDR1 is SGHTA, CDR2 FQGNSA. V was shortened by 3 bases and J by 4 bases, with 12 bases between the two germline ends. DNA for the CDR3: TGTGCCAGCAGCTTCGGGGGATCGATTAATGAAAAACTGTTTTTT. This translates into CASSFGGSINEKLFF.

CDR3 sequence reads: CASSYRDLRNEKLFF. The CDR3 DNA reads as TGTGCCAGCAGTTACCGGGACCTGCGAAATGAAAAACTGTTTTTT. The chain joins TRBV6-6 to TRBJ1-4; TRBD1 is a possible D gene (5 bases). The germline V gene encodes CDR1 MNHNY and CDR2 SVGAGI (reference sequence). CDR3 length: 15 amino acids. Trimming left V 2 bases short and J 5 bases short, with 12 bases between.